This T cell receptor (beta chain) was recovered during a study of T-cell memory formation after mild COVID-19. This clonotype was counted ten times or more. Each CDR3 protein is one row after TCRdb ran MiXCR on the 5' RACE reads. The table shows 100,000 to 150,000 distinct CDR3 sequences, with about 5.9% occurring only once. The ends were cut back, 6 bases at V and 3 bases at J, with 10 bases in the middle. The germline V gene encodes CDR1 MNHEY and CDR2 SVGAGI. The CDR3 is made up of 13 amino acids. This TCR came from an adult woman who had mild COVID-19 (a few samples of this study predate the infection). Cell type and time point are not known. The V and J genes are TRBV6-5 and TRBJ2-3; no definite D call. Sequencing was carried out using PBMCs or a T cell subset sorted from them (not recorded which). The DNA of the CDR3 is TGTGCCAGCAGCCGCAAAGGAACAGATACGCAGTATTTT. It yields the protein CASSRKGTDTQYF.